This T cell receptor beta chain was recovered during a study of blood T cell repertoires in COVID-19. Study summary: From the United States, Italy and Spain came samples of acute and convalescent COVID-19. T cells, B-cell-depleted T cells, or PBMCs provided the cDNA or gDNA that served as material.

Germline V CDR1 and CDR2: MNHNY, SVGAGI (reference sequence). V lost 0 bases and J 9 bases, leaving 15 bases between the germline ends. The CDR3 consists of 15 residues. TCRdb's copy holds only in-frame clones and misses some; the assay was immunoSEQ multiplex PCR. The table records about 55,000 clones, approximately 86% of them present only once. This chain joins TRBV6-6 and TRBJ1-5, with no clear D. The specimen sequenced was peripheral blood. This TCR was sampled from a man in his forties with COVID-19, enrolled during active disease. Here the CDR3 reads CASSYSGGSRGPQHF. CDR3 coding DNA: TGTGCCAGCAGTTACTCCGGCGGGAGCCGAGGGCCCCAGCATTTT.